The 12 T cell receptor beta chains below come from one sample, sequenced in a study of T cell changes during pregnancy in multiple sclerosis. Libraries were prepared by immunoSEQ multiplex PCR; TCRdb keeps only in-frame clonotypes and omits some of them. The table lists approximately 37,000 clones, approximately 94% of them singletons, with under 2% in the top ten. The sequenced sample was peripheral blood, obtained in the third trimester of pregnancy. These receptors were taken from a female donor with multiple sclerosis, enrolled in a pregnancy study.

J is TRBJ1-5 and V is TRBV5-6; 9 bases are a match to TRBD1. From germline, CDR1 is SGHDT and CDR2 YYEEEE. This CDR3 region has 18 residues. The V gene end was trimmed by 2 bases and the J gene end by 0 bases; junction bases not matched to a gene: 9. For the CDR3, the DNA is TGTGCCAGCAGCTTCACTGCACAGGGGGCTTATAGCAATCAGCCCCAGCATTTT. Translated: CASSFTAQGAYSNQPQHF.

This chain's CDR3 is CASTWGGEETQYF. CDR3 nucleotides: TGTGCCAGCACCTGGGGCGGCGAAGAGACCCAGTACTTC. This chain joins TRBV5-4 and TRBJ2-5, with a weak D call TRBD1 (5 bases). The V gene's germline CDR1 is SGHNT and CDR2 YYREEE (reference sequence). Trimming pared 6 bases from V and 3 bases from J, leaving 12 bases between. This CDR3 is built from 13 residues.

The CDR3 reads CASAPEGAYNSPLHF. The CDR3 bases are TGTGCCAGCGCGCCCGAGGGGGCCTATAATTCACCCCTCCACTTT. The chain is built from TRBV7-9 and TRBJ1-6, with D possibly TRBD1 on 6 matching bases. V lost 8 bases and J lost 2, with 13 bases in between. Germline CDR1 and CDR2: SEHNR and FQNEAQ (reference sequence). This CDR3 has 15 residues.

By sample share, this clone is medium-sized. The gene calls are TRBV5-6 and TRBJ1-6; 7 bases align to TRBD1. The trim removed 0 bases at V and 5 bases at J, leaving 2 bases unmatched. The CDR3 is 15 amino acids. In germline, CDR1 is SGHDT, CDR2 YYEEEE. The chain's CDR3 is CASSLVQGDNSPLHF. The CDR3 nucleotides read TGTGCCAGCAGCTTGGTTCAGGGGGATAATTCACCCCTCCACTTT.

V gene TRBV7-9 combines with J gene TRBJ1-3; D is unresolved. Trimming cost V 2 bases and J 4 bases, with 15 bases left between them. Germline CDR1 and CDR2: SEHNR and FQNEAQ (reference sequence). This CDR3 region has 16 residues. The CDR3 nucleotides are TGTGCCAGCAGCTTATATAACGGCAGCGCCGGAAACACCATATATTTT. This encodes CASSLYNGSAGNTIYF. The whole variable domain, filled in from reference TRBV7-9 and TRBJ1-3, reads DTGVSQNPRHKITKRGQNVTFRCDPISEHNRLYWYRQTLGQGPEFLTYFQNEAQLEKSRLLSDRFSAERPKGSFSTLEIQRTEQGDSAMYLCASSLYNGSAGNTIYFGEGSWLTVV.

V is TRBV19 and J is TRBJ1-5; TRBD1 agrees at 10 bases. CDR3 length: 17 residues. V lost 5 bases and J lost 0; bases outside the gene matches: 7. Germline V gives CDR1 LNHDA, CDR2 SQIVND (reference sequence). The CDR3 DNA reads TGTGCCAGTAGTCCTAGCGGGGACAGGGGTAGCAATCAGCCCCAGCATTTT. Protein: CASSPSGDRGSNQPQHF.

The rearrangement uses TRBV6-1 and TRBJ1-6; 7 nucleotides line up with TRBD1. The CDR3 is 14 residues long. Unmatched junction bases numbered 6, after V lost 6 bases and J lost 7 bases. The germline CDR1 and CDR2 sequences are MNHNS and SASEGT. The CDR3, as DNA: TGTGCCAGCAGACCCGGGACAGAAAATTCACCCCTCCACTTT. It translates to CASRPGTENSPLHF.

J is TRBJ2-7 and V is TRBV6-5, with D tentatively TRBD1 (5 bases). The CDR3 sequence is 14 residues long. V was cut by 7 bases and J by 0 bases, with 13 bases left in between. The germline V gene encodes CDR1 MNHEY and CDR2 SVGAGI. The CDR3 DNA is TGTGCCAGCAAAGGGAACAGGATCTCCTACGAGCAGTACTTC. It yields the protein CASKGNRISYEQYF.

This clone was seen once. The chain is built from TRBV18 and TRBJ2-5, with TRBD2 matching over 11 bases. The CDR3 consists of 15 residues. J lost 3 bases, V lost 6 bases, and 6 bases had no gene match. Germline-derived CDR1 and CDR2 are KGHSH and LQKENI. CDR3 nucleotide sequence: TGTGCCAGCTCCCAAGGGACTAGCGGAAAAGAGACCCAGTACTTC. Residues: CASSQGTSGKETQYF.

The chain has TRBV18 and TRBJ2-3, with unresolved D. Germline CDR1 KGHSH, CDR2 LQKENI. The length of the CDR3 is 17 residues. V dropped 0 bases and J dropped 0 bases, with 13 bases sitting between them. CDR3 protein: CASSPPSGAPSTDTQYF. The CDR3 nucleotides read TGTGCCAGCTCACCACCGTCCGGAGCCCCGAGCACAGATACGCAGTATTTT.

This chain uses TRBV6-1 with TRBJ2-2; tentatively, D is TRBD2 (5 bases). Germline V CDR1 and CDR2: MNHNS, SASEGT. The CDR3 extends over 15 amino acids. V was clipped by 11 bases and J by 0 bases, with 16 bases between them. As DNA, the CDR3 is TGTGCCTCGGCCGGGCTACTAGCGAACACCGGGGAGCTGTTTTTT. As protein: CASAGLLANTGELFF.

J is TRBJ1-3 and V is TRBV5-6, with D tentatively TRBD1 (6 bases). Germline assignment: CDR1 SGHDT and CDR2 YYEEEE. The length of the CDR3 is 16 residues. V was cut by 4 bases and J by 0 bases, with 14 bases left in between. The CDR3 is CASSPRGGSSGNTIYF. The CDR3 DNA reads as TGTGCCAGCAGCCCGAGGGGGGGGAGCTCTGGAAACACCATATATTTT. The full variable domain, in which reference TRBV5-6 and TRBJ1-3 provide the parts outside the CDR3, is DAGVTQSPTHLIKTRGQQVTLRCSPKSGHDTVSWYQQALGQGPQFIFQYYEEEERQRGNFPDRFSGHQFPNYSSELNVNALLLGDSALYLCASSPRGGSSGNTIYFGEGSWLTVV.